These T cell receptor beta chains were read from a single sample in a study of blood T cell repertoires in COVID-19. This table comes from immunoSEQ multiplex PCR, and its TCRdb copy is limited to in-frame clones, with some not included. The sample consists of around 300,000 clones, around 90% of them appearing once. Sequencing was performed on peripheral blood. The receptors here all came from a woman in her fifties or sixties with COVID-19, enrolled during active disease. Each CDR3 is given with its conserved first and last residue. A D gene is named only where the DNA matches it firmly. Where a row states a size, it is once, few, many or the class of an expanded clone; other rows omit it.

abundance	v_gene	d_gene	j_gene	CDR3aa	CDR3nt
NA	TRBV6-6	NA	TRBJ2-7	CASSYSGRVYEQYF	TGTGCCAGCAGTTACTCGGGCAGGGTCTACGAGCAGTACTTC
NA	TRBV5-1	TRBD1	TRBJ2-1	CASSSGQISYNEQFF	TGCGCCAGCAGCTCGGGACAGATCTCCTACAATGAGCAGTTCTTC
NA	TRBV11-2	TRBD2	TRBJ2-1	CASSSIAGPYNEQFF	TGTGCCAGCAGCTCTATAGCGGGACCCTACAATGAGCAGTTCTTC
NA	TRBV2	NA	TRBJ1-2	CASSERGGYGYTF	TGTGCCAGCAGTGAAAGGGGGGGCTATGGCTACACCTTC
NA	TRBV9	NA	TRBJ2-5	CASSLGGGEETQYF	TGTGCCAGCAGCTTAGGGGGAGGGGAAGAGACCCAGTACTTC
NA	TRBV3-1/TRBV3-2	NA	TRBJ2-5	CASSQDWGSIGETQYF	TGTGCCAGCAGCCAAGATTGGGGCTCCATTGGCGAGACCCAGTACTTC
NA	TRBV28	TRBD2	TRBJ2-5	CASSPALLAVETQYF	TGTGCCAGCAGCCCTGCATTACTAGCGGTAGAGACCCAGTACTTC
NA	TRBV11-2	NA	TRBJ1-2	CASSLERTGGRIYGYTF	TGTGCCAGCAGCTTAGAGCGTACCGGGGGGCGCATCTATGGCTACACCTTC
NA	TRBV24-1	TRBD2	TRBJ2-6	CATSDPTSGSGSAGANVLTF	TGTGCCACCAGTGATCCTACTAGCGGGAGTGGGAGTGCTGGGGCCAACGTCCTGACTTTC
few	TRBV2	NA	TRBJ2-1	CASTAIRGNEQFF	TGTGCCAGCACGGCGATCAGAGGGAATGAGCAGTTCTTC
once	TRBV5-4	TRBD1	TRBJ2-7	CAMVGQGLYEQYF	TGTGCCATGGTGGGACAGGGCCTCTACGAGCAGTACTTC
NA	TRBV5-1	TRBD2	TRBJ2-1	CASSLDGGSNNEQFF	TGCGCCAGCAGCTTGGACGGCGGGAGTAACAATGAGCAGTTCTTC
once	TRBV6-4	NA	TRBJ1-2	CASSAGTANYGYTF	TGTGCCAGCAGTGCCGGAACAGCTAACTATGGCTACACCTTC
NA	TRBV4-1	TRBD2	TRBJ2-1	CASSQYSGSPYNEQFF	TGCGCCAGCAGCCAATATAGCGGGAGTCCCTACAATGAGCAGTTCTTC
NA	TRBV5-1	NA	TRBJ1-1	CASSLGGEGTEAFF	TGCGCCAGCAGCTTGGGGGGAGAAGGCACTGAAGCTTTCTTT
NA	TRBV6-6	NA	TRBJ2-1	CASSPTRLESSKNEQFF	TGTGCCAGCAGTCCGACCCGACTAGAATCGTCTAAGAATGAGCAGTTCTTC
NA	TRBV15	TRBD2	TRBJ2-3	CATSRDGFTSGSHTDTQYF	TGTGCCACCAGCAGAGATGGGTTCACTAGCGGGAGCCACACAGATACGCAGTATTTT
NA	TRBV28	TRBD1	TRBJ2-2	CASSLGTGTNTGELFF	TGTGCCAGCAGTTTGGGGACAGGGACGAACACCGGGGAGCTGTTTTTT
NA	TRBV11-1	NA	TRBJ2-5	CASSARDKQETQYF	TGTGCCAGCAGCGCCCGGGACAAACAAGAGACCCAGTACTTC
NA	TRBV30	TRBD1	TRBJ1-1	CAWSVRDRANTEAFF	TGTGCCTGGAGTGTACGGGACAGGGCGAACACTGAAGCTTTCTTT
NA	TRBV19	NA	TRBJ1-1	CASSIGGFVTEAFF	TGTGCCAGTAGTATTGGGGGGTTTGTCACTGAAGCTTTCTTT
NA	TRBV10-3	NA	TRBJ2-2	CAISDPSFHVTGELFF	TGTGCCATCAGTGACCCTAGCTTCCATGTAACCGGGGAGCTGTTTTTT
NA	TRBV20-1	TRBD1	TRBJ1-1	CSASNRDSEAFF	TGCAGTGCTAGTAACCGGGACAGTGAAGCTTTCTTT
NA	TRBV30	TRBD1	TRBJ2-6	CAWSAGGPRANVLTF	TGTGCCTGGAGTGCAGGGGGACCCCGGGCCAACGTCCTGACTTTC
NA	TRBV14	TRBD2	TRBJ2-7	CASSLLAGVGEQYF	TGTGCCAGCAGCCTTTTAGCGGGCGTGGGGGAGCAGTACTTC
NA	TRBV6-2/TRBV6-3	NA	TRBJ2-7	CASSTRVYEQYF	TGTGCCAGCAGTACCCGAGTCTACGAGCAGTACTTC
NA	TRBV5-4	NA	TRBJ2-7	CASSRAPGSYEQYF	TGTGCCAGCAGCCGAGCCCCGGGGTCCTACGAGCAGTACTTC
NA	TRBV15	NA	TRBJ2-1	CATSRDRGFLSEQFF	TGTGCCACCAGCAGAGACAGGGGTTTTCTCAGTGAGCAGTTCTTC
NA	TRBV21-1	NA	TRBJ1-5	CASSKMGRVRPQHF	TGTGCCAGCAGCAAGATGGGGAGGGTGAGGCCCCAGCATTTT
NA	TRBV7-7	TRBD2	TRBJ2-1	CASSLGGTSGHNEQFF	TGTGCCAGCAGCTTAGGGGGGACTAGCGGCCACAATGAGCAGTTCTTC
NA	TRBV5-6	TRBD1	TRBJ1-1	CASSLGTGAKNTEAFF	TGTGCCAGCAGCTTGGGAACAGGGGCGAAGAACACTGAAGCTTTCTTT
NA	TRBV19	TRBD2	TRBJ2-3	CATQVGGRITDTQYF	TGTGCCACCCAGGTTGGCGGGAGAATAACAGATACGCAGTATTTT
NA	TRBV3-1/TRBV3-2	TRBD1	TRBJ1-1	CASSPSTGVNTEAFF	TGTGCCAGCAGCCCCAGTACAGGGGTGAACACTGAAGCTTTCTTT
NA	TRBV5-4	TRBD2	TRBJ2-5	CASSSGLAGIETQYF	TGTGCCAGCAGCTCGGGACTAGCGGGAATAGAGACCCAGTACTTC
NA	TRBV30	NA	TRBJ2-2	CAWNWGSNTGELFF	TGTGCCTGGAATTGGGGCTCGAACACCGGGGAGCTGTTTTTT
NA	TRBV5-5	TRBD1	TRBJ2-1	CASSLAAGTGRYNEQFF	TGTGCCAGCAGCTTGGCGGCGGGGACAGGGCGCTACAATGAGCAGTTCTTC
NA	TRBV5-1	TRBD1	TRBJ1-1	CASSLDRGTNTEAFF	TGCGCCAGCAGCTTGGACAGGGGAACGAACACTGAAGCTTTCTTT
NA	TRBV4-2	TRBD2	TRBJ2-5	CASSPRTSGSFVETQYF	TGTGCCAGCAGCCCGAGGACTAGCGGGAGTTTTGTAGAGACCCAGTACTTC
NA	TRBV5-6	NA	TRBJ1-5	CASSLRGIVNQPQHF	TGTGCCAGCAGCTTGAGGGGGATTGTAAATCAGCCCCAGCATTTT
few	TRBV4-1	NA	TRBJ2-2	CASSQGQAGELFF	TGCGCCAGCAGCCAAGGACAGGCCGGGGAGCTGTTTTTT
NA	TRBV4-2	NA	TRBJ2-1	CASSQDTWAEQFF	TGTGCCAGCAGCCAAGATACGTGGGCGGAGCAGTTCTTC
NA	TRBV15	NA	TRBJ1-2	CATSRDRGSGGYTF	TGTGCCACCAGCAGAGATCGAGGGTCCGGCGGCTACACCTTC
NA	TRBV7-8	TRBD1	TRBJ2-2	CASSLGQGKGTGELFF	TGTGCCAGCAGCCTTGGACAGGGGAAGGGCACCGGGGAGCTGTTTTTT
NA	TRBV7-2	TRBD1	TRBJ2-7	CASSLQGANSYEQYF	TGTGCCAGCAGCTTACAGGGGGCGAACTCCTACGAGCAGTACTTC
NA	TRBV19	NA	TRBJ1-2	CASGDLRSGYTF	TGTGCCAGTGGAGACCTTCGCTCTGGCTACACCTTC
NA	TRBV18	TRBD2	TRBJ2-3	CASSPPRLAGADTQYF	TGTGCCAGCTCACCACCGAGGCTAGCGGGAGCAGATACGCAGTATTTT
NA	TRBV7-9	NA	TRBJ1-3	CASSLSGNTIYF	TGTGCCAGCAGCCTGTCTGGAAACACCATATATTTT
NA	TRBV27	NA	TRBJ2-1	CASSLKQGRRNEQFF	TGTGCCAGCAGTTTGAAACAGGGGAGGAGGAATGAGCAGTTCTTC
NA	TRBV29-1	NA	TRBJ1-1	CSVAEQEAFF	TGCAGCGTTGCCGAACAAGAAGCTTTCTTT